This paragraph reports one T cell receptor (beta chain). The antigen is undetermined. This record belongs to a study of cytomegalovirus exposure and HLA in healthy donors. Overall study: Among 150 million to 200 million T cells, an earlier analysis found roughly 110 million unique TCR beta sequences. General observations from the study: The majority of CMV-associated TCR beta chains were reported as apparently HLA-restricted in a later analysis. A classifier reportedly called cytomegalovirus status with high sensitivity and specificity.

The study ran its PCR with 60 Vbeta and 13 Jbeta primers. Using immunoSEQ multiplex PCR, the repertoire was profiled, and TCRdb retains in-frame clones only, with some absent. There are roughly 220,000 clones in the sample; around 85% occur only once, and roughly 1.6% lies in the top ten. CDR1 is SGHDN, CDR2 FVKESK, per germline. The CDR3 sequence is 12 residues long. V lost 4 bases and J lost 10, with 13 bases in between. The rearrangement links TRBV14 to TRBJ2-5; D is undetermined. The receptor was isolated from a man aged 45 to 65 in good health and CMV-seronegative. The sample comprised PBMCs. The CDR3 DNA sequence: TGTGCCAGCAGCCTTACGACGGGTAGCCAGTACTTC. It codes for CASSLTTGSQYF.